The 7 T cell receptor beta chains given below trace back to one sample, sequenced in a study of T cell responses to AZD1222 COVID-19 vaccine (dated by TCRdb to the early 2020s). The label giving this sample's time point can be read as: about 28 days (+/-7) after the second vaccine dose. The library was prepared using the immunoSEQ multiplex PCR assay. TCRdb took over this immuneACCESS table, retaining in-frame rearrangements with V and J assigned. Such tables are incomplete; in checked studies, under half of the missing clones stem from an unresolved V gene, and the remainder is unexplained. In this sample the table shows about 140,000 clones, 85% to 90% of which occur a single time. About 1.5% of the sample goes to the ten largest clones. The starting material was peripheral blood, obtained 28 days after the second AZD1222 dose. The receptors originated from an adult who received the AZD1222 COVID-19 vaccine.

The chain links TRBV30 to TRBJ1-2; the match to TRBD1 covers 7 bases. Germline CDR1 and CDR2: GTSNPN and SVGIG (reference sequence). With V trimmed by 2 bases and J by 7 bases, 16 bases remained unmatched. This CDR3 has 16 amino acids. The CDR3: CAWSTTRQGPLSGYTF. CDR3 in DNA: TGTGCCTGGAGTACTACCCGACAGGGCCCGCTTTCTGGCTACACCTTC. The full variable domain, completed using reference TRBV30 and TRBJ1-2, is SQTIHQWPATLVQPVGSPLSLECTVEGTSNPNLYWYRQAAGRGLQLLFYSVGIGQISSEVPQNLSASRPQDRQFILSSKKLLLSDSGFYLCAWSTTRQGPLSGYTFGSGTRLTVV.

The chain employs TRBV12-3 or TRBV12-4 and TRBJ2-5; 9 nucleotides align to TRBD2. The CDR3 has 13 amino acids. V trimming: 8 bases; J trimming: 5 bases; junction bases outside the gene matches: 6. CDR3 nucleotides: TGTGCCAGCGGAAATAGCGGGAGCGAGACCCAGTACTTC. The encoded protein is CASGNSGSETQYF.

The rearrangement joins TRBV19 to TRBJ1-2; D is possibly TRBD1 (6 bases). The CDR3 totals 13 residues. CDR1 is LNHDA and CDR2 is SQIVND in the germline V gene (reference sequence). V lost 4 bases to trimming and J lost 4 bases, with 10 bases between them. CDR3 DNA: TGTGCCAGTAGTACCACAGGGATCTATGGCTACACCTTC. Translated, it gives CASSTTGIYGYTF. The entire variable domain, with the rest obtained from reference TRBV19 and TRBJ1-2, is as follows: DGGITQSPKYLFRKEGQNVTLSCEQNLNHDAMYWYRQDPGQGLRLIYYSQIVNDFQKGDIAEGYSVSREKKESFPLTVTSAQKNPTAFYLCASSTTGIYGYTFGSGTRLTVV.

The CDR3, as DNA: TGTGCCAGCAGCCCGACTAGCGGCAAAGCCAAAAACATTCAGTACTTC. It yields the protein CASSPTSGKAKNIQYF. The rearrangement joins TRBV5-4 to TRBJ2-4; 9 nucleotides match TRBD2. There are 16 residues in the CDR3. Trimming took 4 bases from V and 0 from J; bases not matched to a gene: 5. Germline lookup yields CDR1 SGHNT and CDR2 YYREEE (reference sequence).

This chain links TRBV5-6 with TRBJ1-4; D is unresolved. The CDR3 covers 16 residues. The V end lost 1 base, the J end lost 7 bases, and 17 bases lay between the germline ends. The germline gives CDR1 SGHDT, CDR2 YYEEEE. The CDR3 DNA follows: TGTGCCAGCAGCTTGTTCAAGTCCCCACTTCGTGAAAAACTGTTTTTT. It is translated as CASSLFKSPLREKLFF.

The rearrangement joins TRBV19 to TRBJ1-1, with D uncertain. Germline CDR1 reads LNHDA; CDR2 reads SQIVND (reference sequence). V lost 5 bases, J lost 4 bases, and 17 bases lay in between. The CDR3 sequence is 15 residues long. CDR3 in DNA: TGTGCCAGTAGTTCCCTCTCGGGCGGGAGCACTGAAGCTTTCTTT. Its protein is CASSSLSGGSTEAFF.

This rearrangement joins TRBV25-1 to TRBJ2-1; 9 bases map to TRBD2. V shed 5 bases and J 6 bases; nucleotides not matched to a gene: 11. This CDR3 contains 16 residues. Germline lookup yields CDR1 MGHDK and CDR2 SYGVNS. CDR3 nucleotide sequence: TGTGCCAGCAGTAAATCACGCGGGAGGGGGAGCAATGAGCAGTTCTTC. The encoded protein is CASSKSRGRGSNEQFF.